The clone carrying this T cell receptor (beta chain) was observed a few times. What it recognizes is unknown. The sample is drawn from a study of cytomegalovirus exposure and HLA in healthy donors. Study results and limitations: Follow-up analysis later connected one missense variant in DCLRE1C with trimming of TCR beta V- and J-genes. Beyond CMV serostatus, there was no information to go on about immune exposure. The study recorded over 150 TCR beta chains that were cytomegalovirus-associated.

The PCR ran on 60 Vbeta and 13 Jbeta primers. Repertoires were generated with immunoSEQ multiplex PCR, while TCRdb's copy carries only in-frame clones and drops some. The sample holds about 140,000 clones, roughly 82% seen once. CDR1 SGHTA and CDR2 FQGNSA come from the germline V gene. The V and J ends lost 4 bases and 1 base respectively, with 14 bases between them. CDR3 length: 15 residues. The sequenced material came from PBMCs. This chain uses TRBV7-2 with TRBJ2-7; a possible D gene is TRBD2 (7 bases). This clonotype was obtained from a male donor in good health and CMV-seronegative. For the CDR3, the DNA is TGTGCCAGCAGCTCCCGCGGGGGCGGGTCCTACGAGCAGTACTTC. It translates to CASSSRGGGSYEQYF.